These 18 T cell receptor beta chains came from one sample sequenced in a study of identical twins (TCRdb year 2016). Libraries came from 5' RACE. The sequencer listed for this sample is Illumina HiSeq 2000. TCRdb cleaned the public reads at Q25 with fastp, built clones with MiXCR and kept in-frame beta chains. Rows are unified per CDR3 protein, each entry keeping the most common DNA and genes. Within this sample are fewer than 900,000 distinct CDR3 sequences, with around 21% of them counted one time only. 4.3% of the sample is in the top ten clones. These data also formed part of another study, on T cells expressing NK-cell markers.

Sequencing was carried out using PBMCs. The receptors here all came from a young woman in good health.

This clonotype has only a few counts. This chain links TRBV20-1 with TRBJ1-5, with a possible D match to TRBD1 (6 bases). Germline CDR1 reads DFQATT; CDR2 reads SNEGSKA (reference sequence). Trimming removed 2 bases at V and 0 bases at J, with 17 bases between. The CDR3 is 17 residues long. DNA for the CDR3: TGCAGTGCTAGAAAGACTCGGACAGCTTATAGCAATCAGCCCCAGCATTTT. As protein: CSARKTRTAYSNQPQHF.

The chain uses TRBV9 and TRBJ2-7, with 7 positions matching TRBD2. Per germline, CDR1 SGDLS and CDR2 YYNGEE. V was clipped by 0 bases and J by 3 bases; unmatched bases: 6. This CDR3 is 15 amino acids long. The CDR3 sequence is CASSVGAGTNYEQYF. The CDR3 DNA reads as TGTGCCAGCAGCGTAGGAGCGGGGACTAACTACGAGCAGTACTTC.

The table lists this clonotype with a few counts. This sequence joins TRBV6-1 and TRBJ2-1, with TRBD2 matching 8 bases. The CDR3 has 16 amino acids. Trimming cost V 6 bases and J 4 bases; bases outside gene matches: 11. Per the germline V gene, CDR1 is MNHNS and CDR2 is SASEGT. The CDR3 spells CASRPGGRYYYNEQFF. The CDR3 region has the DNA TGTGCCAGCAGACCCGGCGGGAGGTATTATTACAATGAGCAGTTCTTC.

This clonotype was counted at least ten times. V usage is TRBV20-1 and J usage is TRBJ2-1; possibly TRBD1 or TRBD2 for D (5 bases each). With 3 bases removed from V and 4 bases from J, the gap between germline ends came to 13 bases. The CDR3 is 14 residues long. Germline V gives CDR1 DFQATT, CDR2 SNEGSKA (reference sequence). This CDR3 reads CSASTGTTYNEQFF. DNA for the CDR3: TGCAGTGCTAGCACCGGGACCACATACAATGAGCAGTTCTTC.

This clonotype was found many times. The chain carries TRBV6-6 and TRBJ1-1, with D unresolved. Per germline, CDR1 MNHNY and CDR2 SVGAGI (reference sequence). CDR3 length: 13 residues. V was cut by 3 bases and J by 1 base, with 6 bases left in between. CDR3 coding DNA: TGTGCCAGCAGTTATTGGGGGAACACTGAAGCTTTCTTT. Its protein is CASSYWGNTEAFF.

CDR3 coding DNA: TGTGCCAGCAGCTTATTCACTTGGACCGGGGAGCTGTTTTTT. Amino acid sequence: CASSLFTWTGELFF. The chain couples TRBV11-2 to TRBJ2-2, with no clear D. Germline assignment: CDR1 SGHAT and CDR2 FQNNGV. The ends were cut back, 2 bases at V and 5 bases at J, with 9 bases in the middle. This CDR3 region has 14 residues.

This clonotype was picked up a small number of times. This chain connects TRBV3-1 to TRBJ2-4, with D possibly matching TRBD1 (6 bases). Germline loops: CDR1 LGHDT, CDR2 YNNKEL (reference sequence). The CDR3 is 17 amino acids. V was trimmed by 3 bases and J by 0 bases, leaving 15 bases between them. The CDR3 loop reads CASSHGFEGVAKNIQYF. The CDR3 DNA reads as TGTGCCAGCAGCCACGGTTTTGAGGGGGTAGCCAAAAACATTCAGTACTTC. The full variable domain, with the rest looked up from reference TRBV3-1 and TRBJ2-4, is DTAVSQTPKYLVTQMGNDKSIKCEQNLGHDTMYWYKQDSKKFLKIMFSYNNKELIINETVPNRFSPKSPDKAHLNLHINSLELGDSAVYFCASSHGFEGVAKNIQYFGAGTRLSVL.

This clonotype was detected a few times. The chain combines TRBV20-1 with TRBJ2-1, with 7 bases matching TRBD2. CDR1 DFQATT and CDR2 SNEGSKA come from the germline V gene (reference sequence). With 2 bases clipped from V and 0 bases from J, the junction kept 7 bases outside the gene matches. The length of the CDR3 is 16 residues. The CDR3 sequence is CSARLVAGVSYNEQFF. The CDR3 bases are TGCAGTGCTAGATTAGTCGCGGGAGTCTCCTACAATGAGCAGTTCTTC.

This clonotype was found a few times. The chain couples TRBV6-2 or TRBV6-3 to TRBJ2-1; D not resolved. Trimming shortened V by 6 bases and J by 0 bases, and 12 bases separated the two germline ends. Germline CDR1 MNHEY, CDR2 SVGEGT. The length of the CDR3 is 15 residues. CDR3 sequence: CASSRHDSSYNEQFF. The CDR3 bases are TGTGCCAGCAGCAGACATGATAGCTCCTACAATGAGCAGTTCTTC.

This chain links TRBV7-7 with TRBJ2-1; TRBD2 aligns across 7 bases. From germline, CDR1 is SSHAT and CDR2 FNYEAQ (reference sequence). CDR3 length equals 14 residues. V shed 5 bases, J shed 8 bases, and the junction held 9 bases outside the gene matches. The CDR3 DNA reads TGTGCCAGCAGCCAATCCGGGACTACGTATGAGCAGTTCTTC. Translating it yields CASSQSGTTYEQFF.

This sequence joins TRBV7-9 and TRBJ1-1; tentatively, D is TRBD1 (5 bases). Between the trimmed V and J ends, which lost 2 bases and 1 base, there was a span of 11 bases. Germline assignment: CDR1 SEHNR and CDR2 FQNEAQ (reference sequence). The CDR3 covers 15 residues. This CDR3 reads CASSLLQVRNTEAFF. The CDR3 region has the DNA TGTGCCAGCAGCTTACTACAGGTTAGGAACACTGAAGCTTTCTTT.

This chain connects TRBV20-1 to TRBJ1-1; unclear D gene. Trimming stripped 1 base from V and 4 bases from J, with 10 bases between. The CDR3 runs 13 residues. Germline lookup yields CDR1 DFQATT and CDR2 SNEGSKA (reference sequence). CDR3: CSARVSELTEAFF. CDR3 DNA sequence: TGCAGTGCTAGAGTCTCCGAACTCACTGAAGCTTTCTTT.

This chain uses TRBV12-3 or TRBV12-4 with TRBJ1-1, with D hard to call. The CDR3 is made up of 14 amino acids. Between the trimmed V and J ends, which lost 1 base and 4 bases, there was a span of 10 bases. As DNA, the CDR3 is TGTGCCAGCAGTTTAGTACTAGTGGGCACTGAAGCTTTCTTT. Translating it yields CASSLVLVGTEAFF.

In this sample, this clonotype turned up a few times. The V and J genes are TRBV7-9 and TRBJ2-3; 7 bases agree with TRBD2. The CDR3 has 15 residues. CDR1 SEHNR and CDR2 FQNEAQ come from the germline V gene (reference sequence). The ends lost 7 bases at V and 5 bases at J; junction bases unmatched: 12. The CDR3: CASTSTSELGDTQYF. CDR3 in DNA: TGTGCCAGCACCTCCACTAGCGAGTTAGGAGATACGCAGTATTTT. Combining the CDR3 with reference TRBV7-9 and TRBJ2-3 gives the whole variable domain DTGVSQNPRHKITKRGQNVTFRCDPISEHNRLYWYRQTLGQGPEFLTYFQNEAQLEKSRLLSDRFSAERPKGSFSTLEIQRTEQGDSAMYLCASTSTSELGDTQYFGPGTRLTVL.

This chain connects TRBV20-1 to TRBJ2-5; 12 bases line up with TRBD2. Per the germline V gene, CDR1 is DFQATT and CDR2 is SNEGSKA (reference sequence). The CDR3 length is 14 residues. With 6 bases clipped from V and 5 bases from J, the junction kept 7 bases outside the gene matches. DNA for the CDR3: TGCAGTGCCAAACTAGCGGGGGGAACGGAGACCCAGTACTTC. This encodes CSAKLAGGTETQYF.

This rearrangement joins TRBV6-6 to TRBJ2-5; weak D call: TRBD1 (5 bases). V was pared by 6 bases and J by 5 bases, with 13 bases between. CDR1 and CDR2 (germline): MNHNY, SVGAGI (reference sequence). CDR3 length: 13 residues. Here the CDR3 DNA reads TGTGCCAGCAGGAGTTCAGGGCCGGAGACCCAGTACTTC. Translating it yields CASRSSGPETQYF.

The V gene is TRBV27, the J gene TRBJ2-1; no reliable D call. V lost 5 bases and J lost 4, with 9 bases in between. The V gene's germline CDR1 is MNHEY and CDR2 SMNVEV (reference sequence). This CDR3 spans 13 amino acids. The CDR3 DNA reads TGTGCCAGCAGTGTAGATGCGTACAATGAGCAGTTCTTC. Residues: CASSVDAYNEQFF.

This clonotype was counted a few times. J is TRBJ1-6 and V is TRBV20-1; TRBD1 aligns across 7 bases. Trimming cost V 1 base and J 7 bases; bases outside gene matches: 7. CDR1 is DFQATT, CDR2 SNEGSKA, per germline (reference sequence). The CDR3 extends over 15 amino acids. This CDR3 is CSARATGVENSPLHF. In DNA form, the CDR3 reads TGCAGTGCTAGAGCCACAGGGGTAGAAAATTCACCCCTCCACTTT.